The 13 T cell receptor beta chains below all came from one sample that was sequenced in a study of cytomegalovirus exposure and HLA in healthy donors. With 60 Vbeta and 13 Jbeta primers, the PCR was carried out. Sequencing used immunoSEQ multiplex PCR; TCRdb keeps in-frame clones, though not all of them. The table has about 82,000 clones, approximately 79% seen once. The sample taken for sequencing was PBMCs. The receptors derive from a human donor in good health.

The count of this clone is one. The chain carries TRBV19 and TRBJ1-1; D remains ambiguous. The CDR3 extends over 17 amino acids. Germline CDR1 and CDR2: LNHDA and SQIVND (reference sequence). The V and J ends lost 7 bases and 3 bases respectively, with 24 bases between them. The DNA for the CDR3 is TGTGCCAGTATTCCGCGGGAGTTCGGGGAAAGGGACACTGAAGCTTTCTTT. This gives the protein CASIPREFGERDTEAFF.

V usage is TRBV7-9 and J usage is TRBJ2-2; TRBD2 matches at 9 bases. Germline values: CDR1 SEHNR, CDR2 FQNEAQ (reference sequence). This CDR3 has 19 amino acids. Trimming at V came to 5 bases and at J to 5 bases, leaving 18 bases not matched to a gene. CDR3 amino acids: CASSLLGERGALWTGELFF. CDR3 coding DNA: TGTGCCAGCAGCCTCCTGGGGGAGCGGGGGGCCCTGTGGACCGGGGAGCTGTTTTTT.

This clone was counted many times. CDR3 in DNA: TGTGCCAGCAGCTTAAGACTAGGGAGTTACAATGAGCAGTTCTTC. Its translation: CASSLRLGSYNEQFF. The J gene is TRBJ2-1, the V gene TRBV5-6; D is possibly TRBD2 (6 bases). The CDR3 spans 15 residues. Trimming stripped 2 bases from V and 4 bases from J, with 13 bases between. Germline lookup yields CDR1 SGHDT and CDR2 YYEEEE.

This chain links TRBV4-3 with TRBJ2-1; 8 positions match TRBD1. V was pared by 1 base and J by 13 bases, with 12 bases of the junction left unmatched. The CDR3 is made up of 15 amino acids. The V gene's germline CDR1 is LGHNA and CDR2 YSLEER. The CDR3 nucleotides are TGCGCCAGCAGCCAAGCCGGGACAGGAGCTAACAAACAGTTCTTC. Its translation: CASSQAGTGANKQFF.

This rearrangement joins TRBV2 to TRBJ1-3; D gene unclear. Deletions cut 2 bases from V and 0 bases from J, with 17 bases between. This CDR3 spans 18 amino acids. CDR1 and CDR2 from the germline V gene are SNHLY and FYNNEI. Here the CDR3 reads CASSEYREGRFSGNTIYF. The CDR3 bases are TGTGCCAGCAGTGAATATAGGGAGGGCAGATTCTCTGGAAACACCATATATTTT. The full variable domain, rest sourced from reference TRBV2 and TRBJ1-3, is EPEVTQTPSHQVTQMGQEVILRCVPISNHLYFYWYRQILGQKVEFLVSFYNNEISEKSEIFDDQFSVERPDGSNFTLKIRSTKLEDSAMYFCASSEYREGRFSGNTIYFGEGSWLTVV.

This chain links TRBV4-2 with TRBJ1-2, with 7 bases matching TRBD1. V lost 5 bases, J lost 2 bases, and 5 bases stayed unmatched. Germline CDR1 LGHNA, CDR2 YNFKEQ. The CDR3 spans 14 residues. The CDR3 loop is CASSAGTANYGYTF. The CDR3 nucleotides are TGTGCCAGCAGCGCCGGGACAGCAAACTATGGCTACACCTTC.

The chain carries TRBV5-4 and TRBJ2-1; TRBD1 matches at 7 bases. The V and J ends lost 3 bases and 2 bases, in that order; junction bases with no gene match: 5. The germline gives CDR1 SGHNT, CDR2 YYREEE (reference sequence). CDR3 length: 15 amino acids. The CDR3 sequence is CASSWTGGAYNEQFF. DNA for the CDR3: TGTGCCAGCAGCTGGACAGGTGGAGCCTACAATGAGCAGTTCTTC. Supplemented by reference TRBV5-4 and TRBJ2-1, the full variable domain reads ETGVTQSPTHLIKTRGQQVTLRCSSQSGHNTVSWYQQALGQGPQFIFQYYREEENGRGNFPPRFSGLQFPNYSSELNVNALELDDSALYLCASSWTGGAYNEQFFGPGTRLTVL.

The chain recombines TRBV5-6 with TRBJ2-1; the match to TRBD2 covers 7 bases. The germline V gene encodes CDR1 SGHDT and CDR2 YYEEEE. The V segment lost 6 bases and the J segment 3 bases; nucleotides outside the gene matches: 12. This CDR3 region has 16 residues. The CDR3 region is CASTLELRGNYNEQFF. The CDR3 DNA reads as TGTGCCAGCACTCTGGAGCTGCGGGGGAACTACAATGAGCAGTTCTTC.

Only a few counts were recorded for this clone. The chain employs TRBV11-2 and TRBJ1-2; 10 nucleotides match TRBD1. The V and J ends lost 4 bases and 6 bases, in that order; junction bases with no gene match: 8. The germline gives CDR1 SGHAT, CDR2 FQNNGV. This CDR3 is built from 15 residues. The CDR3 DNA sequence: TGTGCCAGCAGCTCCCTTCGGGACAGGGGTGATGGCTACACCTTC. It codes for CASSSLRDRGDGYTF. Combining the CDR3 with reference TRBV11-2 and TRBJ1-2 gives the whole variable domain EAGVAQSPRYKIIEKRQSVAFWCNPISGHATLYWYQQILGQGPKLLIQFQNNGVVDDSQLPKDRFSAERLKGVDSTLKIQPAKLEDSAVYLCASSSLRDRGDGYTFGSGTRLTVV.

The CDR3 is CASSRPGQGFYEQYF. DNA for the CDR3: TGTGCCAGCAGCCGACCGGGACAGGGGTTCTACGAGCAGTACTTC. This chain links TRBV13 with TRBJ2-7; TRBD1 aligns across 10 bases. The junction had 7 bases not matched to a gene; V was cut back by 5 bases and J by 3 bases. This CDR3 contains 15 residues. Germline CDR1 reads PRHDT; CDR2 reads FYEKMQ (reference sequence).

CDR3 in amino acids: CASSLSGAYNEQFF. CDR3 DNA: TGTGCCAGCAGCTTAAGTGGAGCCTACAATGAGCAGTTCTTC. The chain combines TRBV7-8 with TRBJ2-1; D is unresolved. CDR1 and CDR2 (germline): SGHVS, FQNEAQ. The CDR3 extends over 14 amino acids. V lost 2 bases to trimming and J lost 2 bases, with 7 bases between them.

This clone was counted between two and nine times. V is TRBV7-2 and J is TRBJ1-2, with D maybe TRBD1 (6 bases). The CDR3 runs 14 residues. V was cut by 4 bases and J by 5 bases, with 14 bases left in between. Germline lookup yields CDR1 SGHTA and CDR2 FQGNSA. The CDR3 here is CASSYGQIGYGYTF. The CDR3 nucleotides read TGTGCCAGCAGCTATGGACAGATTGGATATGGCTACACCTTC.

V is TRBV19 and J is TRBJ2-7; D gene uncertain. From germline, CDR1 is LNHDA and CDR2 SQIVND (reference sequence). The CDR3 totals 13 residues. Trimming pared 3 bases from V and 1 base from J, leaving 7 bases between. CDR3 protein: CASSISQSYEQYF. In DNA, the CDR3 is TGTGCCAGTAGTATTTCCCAATCCTACGAGCAGTACTTC.